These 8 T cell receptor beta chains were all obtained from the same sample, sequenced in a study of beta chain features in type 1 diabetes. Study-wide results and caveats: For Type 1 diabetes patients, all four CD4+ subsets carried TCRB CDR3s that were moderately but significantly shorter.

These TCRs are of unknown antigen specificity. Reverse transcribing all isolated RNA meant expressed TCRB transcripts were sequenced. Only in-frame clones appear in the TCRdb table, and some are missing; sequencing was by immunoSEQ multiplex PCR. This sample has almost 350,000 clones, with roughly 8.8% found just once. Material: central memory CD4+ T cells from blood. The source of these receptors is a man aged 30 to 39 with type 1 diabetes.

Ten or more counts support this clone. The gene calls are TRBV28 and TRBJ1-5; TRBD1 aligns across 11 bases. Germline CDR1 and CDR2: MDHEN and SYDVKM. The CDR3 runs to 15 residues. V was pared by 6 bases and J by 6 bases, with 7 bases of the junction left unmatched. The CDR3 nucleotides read TGTGCCAGCAGGCCCGGGACAGGGGGAGGTCAGCCCCAGCATTTT. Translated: CASRPGTGGGQPQHF.

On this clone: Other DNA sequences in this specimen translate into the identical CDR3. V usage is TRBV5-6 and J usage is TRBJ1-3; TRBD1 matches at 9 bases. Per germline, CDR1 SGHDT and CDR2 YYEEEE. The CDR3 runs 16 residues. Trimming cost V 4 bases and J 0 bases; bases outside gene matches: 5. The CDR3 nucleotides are TGTGCCAGCAGCGCCGGACAGGGGAACTCTGGAAACACCATATATTTT. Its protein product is CASSAGQGNSGNTIYF.

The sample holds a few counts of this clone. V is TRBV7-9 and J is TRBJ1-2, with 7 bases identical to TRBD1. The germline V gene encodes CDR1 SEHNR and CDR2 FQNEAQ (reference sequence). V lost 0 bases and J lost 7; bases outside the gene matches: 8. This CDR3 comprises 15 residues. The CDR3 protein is CASSLATGSTGGYTF. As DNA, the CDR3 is TGTGCCAGCAGCTTAGCGACAGGGTCTACTGGTGGCTACACCTTC.

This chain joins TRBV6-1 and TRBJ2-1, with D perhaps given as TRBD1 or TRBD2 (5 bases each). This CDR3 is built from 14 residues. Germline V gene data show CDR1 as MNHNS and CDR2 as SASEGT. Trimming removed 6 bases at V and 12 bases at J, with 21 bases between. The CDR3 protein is CASSAGDGPRGQFF. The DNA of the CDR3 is TGTGCCAGCAGCGCTGGGGACGGCCCTCGGGGGCAGTTCTTC.

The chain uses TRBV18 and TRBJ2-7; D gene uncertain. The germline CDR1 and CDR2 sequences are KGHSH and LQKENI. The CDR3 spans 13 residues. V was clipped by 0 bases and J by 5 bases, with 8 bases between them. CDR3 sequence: CASSPPNNHEQYF. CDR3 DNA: TGTGCCAGCTCACCACCGAACAACCACGAGCAGTACTTC.

CDR3 DNA: TGCGCCAGCAGCTTAGCCTCGGAGACCGGGGAGCTGTTTTTT. It encodes CASSLASETGELFF. The chain uses TRBV5-1 and TRBJ2-2; D call uncertain. CDR1 and CDR2 from the germline V gene are SGHRS and YFSETQ. Trimming pared 2 bases from V and 5 bases from J, leaving 10 bases between. The CDR3 runs to 14 residues.

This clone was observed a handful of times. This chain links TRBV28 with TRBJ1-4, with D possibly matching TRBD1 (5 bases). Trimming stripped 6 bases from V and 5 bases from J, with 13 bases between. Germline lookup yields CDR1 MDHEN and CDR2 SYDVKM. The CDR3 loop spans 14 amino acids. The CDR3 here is CASRGGDLNEKLFF. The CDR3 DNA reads TGTGCCAGCAGAGGAGGGGACTTAAATGAAAAACTGTTTTTT.

The CDR3 coding sequence is TGTGCCAGCAGCCCTGGGAACAGGGCCGGCTACACCTTC. This codes for CASSPGNRAGYTF. J is TRBJ1-2 and V is TRBV7-2; a possible D gene is TRBD1 (6 bases). Germline V gene lookup returns CDR1 SGHTA and CDR2 FQGNSA. The germline V and J ends were trimmed by 5 bases and 8 bases, with 15 bases remaining between them. The CDR3 loop spans 13 amino acids.